Sequencing of this T cell receptor (beta chain) was carried out in a study of cytomegalovirus exposure and HLA in healthy donors. Study-wide points: V- and J-gene trimming of TCR beta was linked (in a later analysis) to a missense DCLRE1C variant. Analyzed later, association rates of TCRs varied across HLA loci, with DRB1 most and HLA-C fewest. The study designated 150 or so TCR beta chains cytomegalovirus-associated.

Trimming pared 3 bases from V and 6 bases from J, leaving 9 bases between. There are 12 residues in the CDR3. CDR1 is SGDLS and CDR2 is YYNGEE in the germline V gene. With 60 Vbeta and 13 Jbeta primers, the PCR was carried out. Assay: immunoSEQ multiplex PCR; the TCRdb copy retains only in-frame clones and omits some. The sample carries under 140,000 clones, about 80% recorded once. In the case of this clone: What it binds is not known.

Though probably carrying unrecorded immune exposures, donors were nominally healthy at sampling. Sequencing was done on a sample of PBMCs. The J gene is TRBJ1-1, the V gene TRBV9; D might be TRBD1 (5 bases). This clonotype was obtained from a woman in her sixties or seventies in good health and CMV-seropositive. CDR3: CASSAQGAEAFF. CDR3 sequence (DNA): TGTGCCAGCAGCGCCCAGGGCGCTGAAGCTTTCTTT.